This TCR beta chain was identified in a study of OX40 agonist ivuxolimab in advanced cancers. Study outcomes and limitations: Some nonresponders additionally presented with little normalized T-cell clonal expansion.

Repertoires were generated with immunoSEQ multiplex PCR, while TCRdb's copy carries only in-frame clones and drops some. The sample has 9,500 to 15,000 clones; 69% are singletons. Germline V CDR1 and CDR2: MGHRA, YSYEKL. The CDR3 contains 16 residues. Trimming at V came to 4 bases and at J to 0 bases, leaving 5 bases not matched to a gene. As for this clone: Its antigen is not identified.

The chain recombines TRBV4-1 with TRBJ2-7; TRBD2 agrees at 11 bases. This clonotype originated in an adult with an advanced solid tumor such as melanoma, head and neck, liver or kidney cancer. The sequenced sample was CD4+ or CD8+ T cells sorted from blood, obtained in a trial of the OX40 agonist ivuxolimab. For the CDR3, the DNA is TGCGCCAGCAGCCTCTCTAGCGGGGGGCCCTCCTACGAGCAGTACTTC. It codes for CASSLSSGGPSYEQYF.